This T cell receptor beta chain was found in a study of regulatory T cells in long-lasting Graves disease. CDR3 length: 15 amino acids. Losses at the gene ends were 6 bases for V and 2 bases for J; bases not matched to a gene: 8. Noted time point: persistent/refractory GD, antithyroid drugs over 5 years with positive TRAb. There was RNA extracted from PBMCs, and the TCR library was made from it. iRepertoire HTBI primers and Arm-PCR of CDR3 regions built TCR beta libraries. TCRdb recomputed calls from the multiplex PCR reads with MiXCR, one row per CDR3 protein. The table records about 470,000 distinct CDR3 sequences, 20% to 25% of them present only once. This clonotype came up many times.

The receptor comes from a female donor with Graves disease. V is TRBV12-3 or TRBV12-4 and J is TRBJ2-5; 8 nucleotides match TRBD2. Material: peripheral blood mononuclear cells (PBMCs), obtained when the disease was refractory, from a patient treated with antithyroid drugs. The CDR3 sequence is CASSPAGTRQETQYF. Here the CDR3 DNA reads TGTGCCAGCAGCCCCGCCGGGACTAGACAAGAGACCCAGTACTTC.